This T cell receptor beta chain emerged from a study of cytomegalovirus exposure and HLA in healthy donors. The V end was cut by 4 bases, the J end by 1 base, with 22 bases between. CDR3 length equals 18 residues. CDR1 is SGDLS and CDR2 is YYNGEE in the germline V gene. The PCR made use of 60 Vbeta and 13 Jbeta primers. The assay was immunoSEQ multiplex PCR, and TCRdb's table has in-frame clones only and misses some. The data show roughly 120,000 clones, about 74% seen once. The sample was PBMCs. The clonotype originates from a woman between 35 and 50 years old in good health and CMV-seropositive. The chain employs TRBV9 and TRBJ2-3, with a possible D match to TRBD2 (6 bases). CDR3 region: CASSSNPSTSWGTDTQYF. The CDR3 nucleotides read TGTGCCAGCAGCTCTAACCCCTCGACTAGTTGGGGCACAGATACGCAGTATTTT.